Listed here are 4 T cell receptor beta chains from one sample, sequenced in a study of CD8 T cells in ankylosing spondylitis. TCRdb passed the 5' RACE reads through MiXCR, listing each CDR3 protein once. This table has 150,000 to 200,000 distinct CDR3 sequences, about 18% appearing once. The specimen was blood, either unsorted or a sorted T cell fraction (not recorded which). The receptors derive from a male donor with ankylosing spondylitis or in good health (not recorded which).

The genes are TRBV19 and TRBJ2-7, with D perhaps matching TRBD1 (5 bases). The CDR3 runs to 13 residues. V was cut by 7 bases and J by 0 bases, with 10 bases left in between. From germline, CDR1 is LNHDA and CDR2 SQIVND (reference sequence). CDR3 amino acids: CASTLGPSYEQYF. The CDR3 DNA follows: TGTGCCAGTACACTGGGGCCCTCCTACGAGCAGTACTTC.

At least ten counts were recorded for this clonotype. V gene TRBV4-1 combines with J gene TRBJ2-3; TRBD2 matches at 9 bases. Trimming at V came to 4 bases and at J to 0 bases, leaving 5 bases not matched to a gene. The CDR3 loop spans 16 amino acids. Germline values: CDR1 MGHRA, CDR2 YSYEKL. The CDR3 nucleotides read TGCGCCAGCAGCCGCTTGACTAGCGGAAGCACAGATACGCAGTATTTT. Translating it yields CASSRLTSGSTDTQYF.

Many counts were recorded for this clonotype. CDR3 DNA: TGTGCCAGCAGTTCCAGGACAGAGGGGCAGCCCCAGCATTTT. It encodes CASSSRTEGQPQHF. The chain links TRBV6-5 to TRBJ1-5; D is possibly TRBD1 (6 bases). Germline lookup yields CDR1 MNHEY and CDR2 SVGAGI. The germline V and J ends were trimmed by 4 bases and 7 bases, with 14 bases remaining between them. The CDR3 is 14 amino acids.

In this sample, this clonotype turned up many times. This rearrangement joins TRBV3-1 to TRBJ2-7; 9 bases are a match to TRBD1. The CDR3 extends over 16 amino acids. The V segment lost 2 bases and the J segment 0 bases; nucleotides outside the gene matches: 5. The germline V gene has CDR1 LGHDT and CDR2 YNNKEL (reference sequence). The CDR3 DNA is TGTGCCAGCAGCCAACGCCGGGACAGGGACTCCTACGAGCAGTACTTC. It specifies CASSQRRDRDSYEQYF.